Listed below are T cell receptor beta chains from one sample, sequenced in a study of cytomegalovirus exposure and HLA in healthy donors. Some clones are missing from TCRdb's copy, which holds only in-frame ones; the method was immunoSEQ multiplex PCR. The table records 95,000 to 100,000 clones, over 60% of them present only once. Sequenced input: PBMCs. These receptors originate from a female donor in good health and CMV-seronegative. The CDR3 runs from the conserved cysteine through the conserved F or W. Each record gives: D gene, clone size, V gene, J gene, CDR3 DNA, CDR3 protein. D genes are given only for firm matches. Clone size, where shown, is once, few, many, or a class for clones that have expanded.

D gene: TRBD1
clone size: -
V gene: TRBV28
J gene: TRBJ1-1
CDR3 DNA: TGTGCCACTTTCTTGCCCAGGGGGGCCTTGAGCGAGGCTTTCTTT
CDR3 protein: CATFLPRGALSEAFF

D gene: -
clone size: -
V gene: TRBV5-6
J gene: TRBJ1-6
CDR3 DNA: TGTGCCAGCAGCTTGGATCAGGGGATTTTTTCACCCCTCCACTTT
CDR3 protein: CASSLDQGIFSPLHF

D gene: TRBD1
clone size: -
V gene: TRBV29-1
J gene: TRBJ1-5
CDR3 DNA: TGCAGCGTACAGGGGTCGAATCAGCCCCAGCATTTT
CDR3 protein: CSVQGSNQPQHF

D gene: -
clone size: -
V gene: TRBV12-2
J gene: TRBJ2-1
CDR3 DNA: TGTGCAAGTCGCTCCCAGTGGCAGGGGGCGCTTAATGAGCAGTTCTTC
CDR3 protein: CASRSQWQGALNEQFF

D gene: -
clone size: -
V gene: TRBV19
J gene: TRBJ2-2
CDR3 DNA: TGTGCGTCAGAGGATTGGGACACCGGGGAGCTGTTTTTT
CDR3 protein: CASEDWDTGELFF

D gene: TRBD1
clone size: few
V gene: TRBV5-4
J gene: TRBJ2-7
CDR3 DNA: TGTGCCAGCAGCCCGGGACAGGGGAACTACGAGCAGTACTTC
CDR3 protein: CASSPGQGNYEQYF

D gene: TRBD1
clone size: -
V gene: TRBV18
J gene: TRBJ2-7
CDR3 DNA: TGTGCCAGCTCACGGACAGGGAACTCCTACGAGCAGTACTTC
CDR3 protein: CASSRTGNSYEQYF

D gene: TRBD2
clone size: -
V gene: TRBV7-9
J gene: TRBJ2-1
CDR3 DNA: TGTGCCAGCAGCGAACTAGCGGGAGGGGAGAATGAGCAGTTCTTC
CDR3 protein: CASSELAGGENEQFF

D gene: TRBD2
clone size: -
V gene: TRBV7-9
J gene: TRBJ2-5
CDR3 DNA: TGTGCCAGCAGCTCCACTAGCGGGACGAGGAAGGAGACCCAGTACTTC
CDR3 protein: CASSSTSGTRKETQYF

D gene: TRBD1
clone size: -
V gene: TRBV5-1
J gene: TRBJ1-1
CDR3 DNA: TGCGCCAGCAGCGGGCCAGGGGGGAACACTGAAGCTTTCTTT
CDR3 protein: CASSGPGGNTEAFF

D gene: -
clone size: few
V gene: TRBV7-9
J gene: TRBJ1-1
CDR3 DNA: TGTGCCAGCAGTCGACCTGGGACATCTGAAGCTTTCTTT
CDR3 protein: CASSRPGTSEAFF

D gene: -
clone size: -
V gene: TRBV7-3
J gene: TRBJ2-7
CDR3 DNA: TGTGCCAGCAGCTTAACCGCAGGGGAAGGGAAGCAGTACTTC
CDR3 protein: CASSLTAGEGKQYF

D gene: TRBD2
clone size: -
V gene: TRBV19
J gene: TRBJ2-7
CDR3 DNA: TGTGCCAGTAGAAGGGGTAGCGGGGCCTACGAGCAGTACTTC
CDR3 protein: CASRRGSGAYEQYF

D gene: TRBD2
clone size: -
V gene: TRBV10-3
J gene: TRBJ2-7
CDR3 DNA: TGTGCCATCAGTGAGTCGGGAGGGCTAGACGAGCAGTACTTC
CDR3 protein: CAISESGGLDEQYF

D gene: TRBD1
clone size: -
V gene: TRBV19
J gene: TRBJ2-2
CDR3 DNA: TGTGCCTCACGCCGGGACAGTACAACAAGAAACACCGGGGAGCTGTTTTTT
CDR3 protein: CASRRDSTTRNTGELFF

D gene: -
clone size: -
V gene: TRBV19
J gene: TRBJ2-1
CDR3 DNA: TGTGCCAGTAGTATAAGACAGGGACTGAATGAGCAGTTCTTC
CDR3 protein: CASSIRQGLNEQFF

D gene: -
clone size: -
V gene: TRBV15
J gene: TRBJ2-7
CDR3 DNA: TGTGCCACCAGCAGACCCCGGGACGAGCAGTACTTC
CDR3 protein: CATSRPRDEQYF

D gene: -
clone size: once
V gene: TRBV10-3
J gene: TRBJ1-2
CDR3 DNA: TGTGCCATCCGCCTGCTTGGAGATGGCTACACCTTC
CDR3 protein: CAIRLLGDGYTF